The following is a TCR beta chain sequence with its context. Its antigen is undetermined. These data come from a study of shared clonotypes between healthy human individuals. Study-wide points: Of the naive CD4 clonotypes, around 4.8% were shared across four donors.

Per the germline V gene, CDR1 is SGHAT and CDR2 is FQNNGV. CDR3 length: 17 residues. The ends were cut back, 1 base at V and 5 bases at J, with 21 bases in the middle. It was CD45RO-negative cells, positively selected for CCR7, that made up naive CD8 cells, with terminally differentiated effector memory CD45RA+ cells excluded. Data came from immunoSEQ multiplex PCR; TCRdb stores just in-frame clones and leaves some out. This table holds millions of clones, 85% to 95% found once. The source material was naive CD8+ T cells sorted from blood. The chain links TRBV11-2 to TRBJ2-7, with D perhaps TRBD1 (5 bases). The source is a young man in good health. CDR3 in amino acids: CASSLAPGMNAINEQYF. The CDR3, as DNA: TGTGCCAGCAGCTTAGCCCCAGGGATGAATGCTATCAACGAGCAGTACTTC.